These 6 T cell receptor beta chains originate from one sample sequenced in a study of cytomegalovirus exposure and HLA in healthy donors (dated by TCRdb to the late 2010s). Receptor libraries were prepared by the immunoSEQ multiplex PCR assay. For the multiplex PCR, a mixture combining 60 forward primers for TCR Vbeta segments and 13 reverse primers for TCR Jbeta segments was used. What TCRdb holds here is the immuneACCESS table cut down to in-frame rearrangements. Part of the clones is not present; checked against another copy, under half of the missing clones reflect an unresolved V gene, and the others are unexplained. The sample table shows 150,000 to 200,000 clones, and 85% are seen once. About 2.1% of the sample rests with the top ten. Sample: PBMCs. The source of these receptors is a man aged 18 to 30 in good health and CMV-seropositive.

The chain couples TRBV4-1 to TRBJ2-7; D is possibly TRBD2 (5 bases). V shed 1 base and J shed 3 bases, with 19 bases lying between them. Germline V gene sequence: CDR1 MGHRA, CDR2 YSYEKL. There are 17 residues in the CDR3. The CDR3 DNA sequence: TGCGCCAGCAGCCAAGGGCCATCTAGCCAACTCGGCTACGAGCAGTACTTC. Protein product: CASSQGPSSQLGYEQYF.

The genes are TRBV30 and TRBJ1-2, with 8 nucleotides matching TRBD1. V lost 0 bases and J lost 2; bases outside the gene matches: 2. CDR1 and CDR2 (germline): GTSNPN, SVGIG (reference sequence). CDR3 length equals 14 residues. The CDR3 nucleotides are TGTGCCTGGAGTGTCTCAGGGGGCAACTATGGCTACACCTTC. This encodes CAWSVSGGNYGYTF.

This sequence joins TRBV6-1 and TRBJ1-5; a weak D match, TRBD1 (5 bases). V shed 4 bases and J shed 5 bases, with 18 bases lying between them. This CDR3 spans 16 amino acids. Germline values: CDR1 MNHNS, CDR2 SASEGT. The CDR3 reads CASSGNPGGSHQPQHF. Here the CDR3 DNA reads TGTGCCAGCAGTGGGAACCCTGGGGGGTCCCATCAGCCCCAGCATTTT.

The rearrangement joins TRBV19 to TRBJ2-7; 7 nucleotides line up with TRBD1. Germline CDR1 reads LNHDA; CDR2 reads SQIVND (reference sequence). This CDR3 comprises 15 residues. V trimming: 0 bases; J trimming: 3 bases; junction bases outside the gene matches: 5. The CDR3 DNA reads as TGTGCCAGTAGTATAGAACCGGGACAGAGCTACGAGCAGTACTTC. Translation gives CASSIEPGQSYEQYF.

This chain joins TRBV30 and TRBJ1-5, with 8 bases matching TRBD1. Trimming removed 3 bases from V and 7 bases from J; junction bases left unmatched: 11. The germline CDR1 and CDR2 sequences are GTSNPN and SVGIG (reference sequence). This CDR3 is 15 amino acids long. CDR3 sequence: CAWSEQGARGQPQHF. The CDR3 nucleotides read TGTGCCTGGAGCGAGCAGGGGGCTAGAGGGCAGCCCCAGCATTTT.

This clone was seen just once. This rearrangement joins TRBV7-2 to TRBJ2-2, with D possibly TRBD1 on 6 matching bases. V was clipped by 3 bases and J by 4 bases, with 9 bases between them. The germline gives CDR1 SGHTA, CDR2 FQGNSA. The CDR3 is made up of 14 amino acids. CDR3 bases: TGTGCCAGCAGCTTGACAGGACCCACCGGGGAGCTGTTTTTT. This gives the protein CASSLTGPTGELFF. Drawing the rest from reference TRBV7-2 and TRBJ2-2, the complete variable domain is GAGVSQSPSNKVTEKGKDVELRCDPISGHTALYWYRQSLGQGLEFLIYFQGNSAPDKSGLPSDRFSAERTGGSVSTLTIQRTQQEDSAVYLCASSLTGPTGELFFGEGSRLTVL.